This T cell receptor beta chain was sequenced for a study of blood T cell repertoires in COVID-19. Authors' processing steps: Scientists estimated how many nucleated cells there were by amplifying reference gene primers. Clones were read by immunoSEQ multiplex PCR, and TCRdb kept only the in-frame ones, dropping some. V and J calls and clone size are copied from that table; D and trimming were computed from the DNA. The table records 150,000 to 200,000 clones, just under 95% of them present only once. The receptor was isolated from a woman aged 45-59 years with acute or convalescent COVID-19. Sequencing was done on a sample of peripheral blood.

CDR3 bases: TGTGCCAGCAGCTATTACAGGGATCTAGTCGACGCGCAGTATTTT. Protein product: CASSYYRDLVDAQYF. The chain has TRBV7-9 and TRBJ2-3, with a tentative D call TRBD1 (6 bases). The CDR3 loop spans 15 amino acids. V was pared by 4 bases and J by 10 bases, with 21 bases between. Germline assignment: CDR1 SEHNR and CDR2 FQNEAQ (reference sequence). The full variable domain, in which reference TRBV7-9 and TRBJ2-3 provide the parts outside the CDR3, is DTGVSQNPRHKITKRGQNVTFRCDPISEHNRLYWYRQTLGQGPEFLTYFQNEAQLEKSRLLSDRFSAERPKGSFSTLEIQRTEQGDSAMYLCASSYYRDLVDAQYFGPGTRLTVL.